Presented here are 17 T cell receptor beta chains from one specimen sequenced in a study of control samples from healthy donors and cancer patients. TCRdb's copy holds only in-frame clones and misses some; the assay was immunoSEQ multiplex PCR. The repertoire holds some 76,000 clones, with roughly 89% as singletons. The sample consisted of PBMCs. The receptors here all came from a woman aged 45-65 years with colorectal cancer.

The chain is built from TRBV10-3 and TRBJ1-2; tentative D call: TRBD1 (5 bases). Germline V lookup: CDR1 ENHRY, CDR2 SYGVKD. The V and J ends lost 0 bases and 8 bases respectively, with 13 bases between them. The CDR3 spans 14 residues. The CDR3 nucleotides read TGTGCCATCAGTGAGTCCGGCCAGAGGGGAGGCTACACCTTC. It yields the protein CAISESGQRGGYTF.

The CDR3 region has the DNA TGTGCCAGCAGCGTAGGAAACAGTCTAGGGGGCTACACCTTC. Its translation is CASSVGNSLGGYTF. The V call is TRBV9, the J call TRBJ1-2, with unresolved D. CDR3 length: 14 residues. Germline V CDR1 and CDR2: SGDLS, YYNGEE. V was cut by 0 bases and J by 8 bases, with 14 bases left in between.

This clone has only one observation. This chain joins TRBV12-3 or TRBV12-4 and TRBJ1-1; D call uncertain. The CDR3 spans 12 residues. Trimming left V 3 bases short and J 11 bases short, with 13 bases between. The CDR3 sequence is CASSFSGRGAFF. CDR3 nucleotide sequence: TGTGCCAGCAGTTTCTCCGGTCGTGGGGCTTTCTTT.

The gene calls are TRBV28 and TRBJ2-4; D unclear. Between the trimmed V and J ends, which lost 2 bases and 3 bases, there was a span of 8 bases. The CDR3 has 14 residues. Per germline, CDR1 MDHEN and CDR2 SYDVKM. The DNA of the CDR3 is TGTGCCAGCAGTTTACCGGAGATCAAAAACATTCAGTACTTC. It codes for CASSLPEIKNIQYF.

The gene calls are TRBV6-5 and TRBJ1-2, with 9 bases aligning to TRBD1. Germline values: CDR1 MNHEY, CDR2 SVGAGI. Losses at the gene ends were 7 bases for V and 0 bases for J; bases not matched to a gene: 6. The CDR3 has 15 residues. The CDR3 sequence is CASMGQGFANYGYTF. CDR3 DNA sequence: TGTGCCAGCATGGGACAGGGTTTCGCTAACTATGGCTACACCTTC.

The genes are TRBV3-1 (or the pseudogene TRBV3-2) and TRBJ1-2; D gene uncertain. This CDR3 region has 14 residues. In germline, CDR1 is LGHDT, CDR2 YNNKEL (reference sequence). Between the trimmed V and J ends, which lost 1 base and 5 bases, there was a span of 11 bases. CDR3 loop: CASSQGSSRYGYTF. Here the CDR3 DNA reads TGTGCCAGCAGCCAAGGGTCTTCCAGGTATGGCTACACCTTC.

CDR3 residues: CASCSGNTEAFF. The DNA of the CDR3 is TGCGCCAGCTGTTCGGGGAACACTGAAGCTTTCTTT. The chain employs TRBV10-2 and TRBJ1-1; D not certain. V lost 8 bases and J 1 base, leaving 8 bases between the germline ends. CDR1 is WSHSY, CDR2 SAAADI, per germline. The CDR3 consists of 12 residues.

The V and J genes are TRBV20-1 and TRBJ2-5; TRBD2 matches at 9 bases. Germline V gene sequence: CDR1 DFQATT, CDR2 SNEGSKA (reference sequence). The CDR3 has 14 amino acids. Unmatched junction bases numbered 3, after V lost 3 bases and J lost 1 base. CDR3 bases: TGCAGTGCTAGTCTAGCGGGAATCCAAGAGACCCAGTACTTC. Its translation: CSASLAGIQETQYF.

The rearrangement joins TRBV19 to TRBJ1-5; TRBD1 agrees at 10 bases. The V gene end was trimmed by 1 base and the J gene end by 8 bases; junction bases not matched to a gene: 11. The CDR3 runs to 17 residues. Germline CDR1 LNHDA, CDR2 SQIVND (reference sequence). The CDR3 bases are TGTGCCAGTAGTATAGTATCCGACAGGGGGCTGGAGGAGCCCCAGCATTTT. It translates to CASSIVSDRGLEEPQHF.

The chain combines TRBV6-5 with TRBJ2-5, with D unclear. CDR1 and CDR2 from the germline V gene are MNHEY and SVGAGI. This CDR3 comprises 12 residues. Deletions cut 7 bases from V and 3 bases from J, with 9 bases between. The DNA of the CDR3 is TGTGCCAGCAATAGACCTAAAGAGACCCAGTACTTC. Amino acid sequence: CASNRPKETQYF.

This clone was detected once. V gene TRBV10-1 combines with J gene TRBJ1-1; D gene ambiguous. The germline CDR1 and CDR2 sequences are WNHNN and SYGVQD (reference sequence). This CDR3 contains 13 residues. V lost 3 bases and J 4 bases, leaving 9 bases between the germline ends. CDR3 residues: CASSEDWATEAFF. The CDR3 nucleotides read TGCGCCAGCAGTGAAGATTGGGCCACTGAAGCTTTCTTT.

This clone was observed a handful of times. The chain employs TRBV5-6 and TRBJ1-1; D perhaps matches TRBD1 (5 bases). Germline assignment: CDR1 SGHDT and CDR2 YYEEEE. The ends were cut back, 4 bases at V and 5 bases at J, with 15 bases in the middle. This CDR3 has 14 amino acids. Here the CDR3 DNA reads TGTGCCAGCAGCCCCGGGGCCAGGGATACTGAAGCTTTCTTT. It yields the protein CASSPGARDTEAFF.

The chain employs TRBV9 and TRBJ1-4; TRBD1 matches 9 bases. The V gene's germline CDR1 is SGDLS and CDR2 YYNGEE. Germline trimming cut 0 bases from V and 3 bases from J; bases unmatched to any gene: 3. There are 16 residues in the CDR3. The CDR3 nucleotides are TGTGCCAGCAGCGTAGGGACAGGGGTCGCTAATGAAAAACTGTTTTTT. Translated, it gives CASSVGTGVANEKLFF. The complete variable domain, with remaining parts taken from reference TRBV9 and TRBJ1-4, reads DSGVTQTPKHLITATGQRVTLRCSPRSGDLSVYWYQQSLDQGLQFLIQYYNGEERAKGNILERFSAQQFPDLHSELNLSSLELGDSALYFCASSVGTGVANEKLFFGSGTQLSVL.

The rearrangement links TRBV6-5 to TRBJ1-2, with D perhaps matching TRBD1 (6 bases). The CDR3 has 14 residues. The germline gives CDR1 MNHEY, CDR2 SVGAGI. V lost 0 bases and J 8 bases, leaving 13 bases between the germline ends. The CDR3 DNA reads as TGTGCCAGCAGTTACTCGGCGGCAGGGGAAGGCTACACCTTC. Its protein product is CASSYSAAGEGYTF.

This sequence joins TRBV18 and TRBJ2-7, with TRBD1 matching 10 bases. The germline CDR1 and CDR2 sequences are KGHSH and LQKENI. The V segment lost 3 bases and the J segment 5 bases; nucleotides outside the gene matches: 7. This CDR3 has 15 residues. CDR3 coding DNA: TGTGCCAGCTCACCGGGGGGGACAGGGGCAAACGAGCAGTACGTC. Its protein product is CASSPGGTGANEQYV.

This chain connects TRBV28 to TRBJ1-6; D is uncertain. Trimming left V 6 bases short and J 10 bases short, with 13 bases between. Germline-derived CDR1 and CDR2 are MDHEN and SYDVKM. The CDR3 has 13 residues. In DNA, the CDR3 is TGTGCCAGCAGGGGGTTCAGCCGATCACCCCTCCACTTT. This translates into CASRGFSRSPLHF.

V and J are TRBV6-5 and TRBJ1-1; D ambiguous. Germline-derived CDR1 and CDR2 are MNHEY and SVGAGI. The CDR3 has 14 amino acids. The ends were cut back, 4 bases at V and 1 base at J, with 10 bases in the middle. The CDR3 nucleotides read TGTGCCAGCAGTTCCACTCGGGCGAACACTGAAGCTTTCTTT. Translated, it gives CASSSTRANTEAFF.